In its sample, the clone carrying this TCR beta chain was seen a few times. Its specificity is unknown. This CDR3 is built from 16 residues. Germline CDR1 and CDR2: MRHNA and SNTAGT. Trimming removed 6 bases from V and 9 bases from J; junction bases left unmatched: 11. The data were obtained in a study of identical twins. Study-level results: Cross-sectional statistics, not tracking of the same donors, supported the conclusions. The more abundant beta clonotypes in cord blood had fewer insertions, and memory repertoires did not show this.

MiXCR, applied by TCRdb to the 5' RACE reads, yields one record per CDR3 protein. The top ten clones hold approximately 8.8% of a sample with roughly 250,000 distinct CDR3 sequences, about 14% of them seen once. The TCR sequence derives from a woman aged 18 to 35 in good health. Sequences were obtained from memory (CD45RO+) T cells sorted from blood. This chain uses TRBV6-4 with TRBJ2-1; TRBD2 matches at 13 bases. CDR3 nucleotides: TGTGCCAGCAGCCCCTGGGGGGGACTAGCGGGGTCTGAGCAGTTCTTC. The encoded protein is CASSPWGGLAGSEQFF.